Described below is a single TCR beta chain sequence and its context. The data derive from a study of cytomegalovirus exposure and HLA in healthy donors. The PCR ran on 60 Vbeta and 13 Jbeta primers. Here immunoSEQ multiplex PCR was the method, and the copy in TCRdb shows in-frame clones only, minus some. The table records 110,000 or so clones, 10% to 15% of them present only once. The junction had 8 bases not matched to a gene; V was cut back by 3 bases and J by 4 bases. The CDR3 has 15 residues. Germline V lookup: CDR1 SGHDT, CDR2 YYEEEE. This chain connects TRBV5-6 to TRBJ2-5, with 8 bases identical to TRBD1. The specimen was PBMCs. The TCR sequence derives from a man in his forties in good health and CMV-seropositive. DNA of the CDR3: TGTGCCAGCAGCTACATCTCAGGGGGCAGAGAGACCCAGTACTTC. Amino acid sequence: CASSYISGGRETQYF.